Shown below are 10 T cell receptor beta chains from a single sample sequenced in a study of T cells in Graves' hyperthyroidism and ophthalmopathy. There were TCR beta CDR3 regions amplified from RNA transcripts. The HTBI primer set drove a first-round RT-PCR of the TCR CDR3. TCRdb re-derived calls from the multiplex PCR reads in MiXCR, one entry per CDR3 protein. The table records over 700,000 distinct CDR3 sequences, 30% to 40% of them present only once. Sequencing was done on a sample of blood. The source of these receptors is a middle-aged woman with Graves' hyperthyroidism.

The V and J genes are TRBV7-2 and TRBJ2-7, with D maybe TRBD2 (6 bases). Trimming left V 5 bases short and J 0 bases short, with 14 bases between. The CDR3 covers 15 residues. Germline CDR1 and CDR2: SGHTA and FQGNSA. CDR3 protein: CASSQEVGGSYEQYF. The CDR3 nucleotides read TGTGCCAGCAGCCAAGAGGTGGGGGGCTCCTACGAGCAGTACTTC.

This clonotype was seen at least ten times. The chain recombines TRBV24-1 with TRBJ2-7; TRBD2 might be the D (5 bases). The length of the CDR3 is 12 residues. CDR1 and CDR2 (germline): KGHDR, SFDVKD. Trimming shortened V by 4 bases and J by 4 bases, and 7 bases separated the two germline ends. In DNA, the CDR3 is TGTGCCACCAGTGAGAGGGATTACGAGCAGTACTTC. Translating it yields CATSERDYEQYF.

This clonotype occurred a few times. V is TRBV6-6 and J is TRBJ1-2; 7 bases map to TRBD1. Germline V lookup: CDR1 MNHNY, CDR2 SVGAGI (reference sequence). V was pared by 5 bases and J by 5 bases, with 8 bases of the junction left unmatched. The CDR3 covers 14 residues. The CDR3 nucleotides are TGTGCCAGCAGTGAGGGGACAGAAACGTATGGCTACACCTTC. As protein: CASSEGTETYGYTF.

Comment on this clonotype: One end of the junction varies from germline; a read error may be responsible. The V and J genes are TRBV6-5 and TRBJ1-2, with TRBD1 as a possible D gene (6 bases). CDR3 length: 14 residues. Germline V gene sequence: CDR1 MNHEY, CDR2 SVGAGI. The CDR3 sequence: CAGSLNRDNYGYTF. The CDR3 nucleotides read TGTGCCGGCAGCCTGAACAGGGATAACTATGGCTACACCTTC.

J is TRBJ2-7 and V is TRBV7-2; D is ambiguous. The CDR3 has 16 amino acids. V lost 5 bases and J 0 bases, leaving 17 bases between the germline ends. CDR1 is SGHTA, CDR2 FQGNSA, per germline. The CDR3 DNA reads TGTGCCAGCAGCATCCTATTACCGGAAAGCTCCTACGAGCAGTACTTC. The encoded protein is CASSILLPESSYEQYF.

In this sample, this clonotype turned up many times. The chain combines TRBV4-2 with TRBJ1-2; D gene ambiguous. The V end lost 0 bases, the J end lost 6 bases, and 11 bases lay between the germline ends. Germline assignment: CDR1 LGHNA and CDR2 YNFKEQ. The CDR3 spans 14 residues. Written as DNA, the CDR3 is TGTGCCAGCAGCCAAGAGGTCGTTGGGGATGGCTACACCTTC. Protein sequence: CASSQEVVGDGYTF.

This clonotype was seen many times. The rearrangement links TRBV7-9 to TRBJ2-7, with TRBD2 matching over 10 bases. The V gene's germline CDR1 is SEHNR and CDR2 FQNEAQ (reference sequence). The CDR3 has 15 residues. The V segment lost 3 bases and the J segment 3 bases; nucleotides outside the gene matches: 5. The CDR3 nucleotides read TGTGCCAGCAGCTTTCAACCTAGCGGGAGCTACGAGCAGTACTTC. It codes for CASSFQPSGSYEQYF.

In its sample, this clonotype was seen many times. The V and J genes are TRBV12-3 or TRBV12-4 and TRBJ1-4; unclear D gene. V was trimmed by 4 bases and J by 3 bases, leaving 6 bases between them. This CDR3 is 13 amino acids long. This chain's CDR3 is CASSWEANEKLFF. In nucleotides, the CDR3 is TGTGCCAGCAGTTGGGAAGCTAATGAAAAACTGTTTTTT.

This chain links TRBV2 with TRBJ2-5; tentatively, D is TRBD1 (6 bases). Germline V gene sequence: CDR1 SNHLY, CDR2 FYNNEI. CDR3 length: 13 residues. Trimming took 7 bases from V and 1 from J, leaving 10 bases between them. Here the CDR3 reads CASMGDIQETQYF. In DNA form, the CDR3 reads TGTGCCAGCATGGGGGACATCCAAGAGACCCAGTACTTC.

The chain carries TRBV27 and TRBJ1-1; 7 positions match TRBD1. Germline CDR1 and CDR2: MNHEY and SMNVEV (reference sequence). The J segment lost 4 bases and the V segment lost 10 bases, leaving 15 bases of the junction unmatched. This CDR3 has 15 residues. The CDR3 DNA is TGTGCCACCGGAAGAGGGGGCGTTGGGGGCACTGAAGCTTTCTTT. Protein sequence: CATGRGGVGGTEAFF.